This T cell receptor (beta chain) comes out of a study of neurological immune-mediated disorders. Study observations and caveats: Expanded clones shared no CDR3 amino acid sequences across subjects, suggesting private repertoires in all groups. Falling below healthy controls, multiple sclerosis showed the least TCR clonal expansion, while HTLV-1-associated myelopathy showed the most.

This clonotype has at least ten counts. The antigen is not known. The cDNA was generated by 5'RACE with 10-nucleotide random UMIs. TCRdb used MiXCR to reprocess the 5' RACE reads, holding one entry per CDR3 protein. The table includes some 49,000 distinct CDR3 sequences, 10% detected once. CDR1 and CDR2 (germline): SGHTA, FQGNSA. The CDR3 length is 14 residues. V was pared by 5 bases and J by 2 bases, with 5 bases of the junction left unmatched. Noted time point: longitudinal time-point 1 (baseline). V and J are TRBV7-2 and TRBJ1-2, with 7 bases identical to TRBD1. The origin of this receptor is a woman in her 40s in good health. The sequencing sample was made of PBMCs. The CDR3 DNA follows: TGTGCCAGCAGCCCTACAGGGGCCAACTATGGCTACACCTTC. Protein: CASSPTGANYGYTF.